These 2 T cell receptor beta chains came from one sample sequenced in a study of response to subunit inactivated influenza vaccine. MiXCR was run by TCRdb on the RT-PCR reads, yielding one entry per CDR3 protein. The sample has approximately 520,000 distinct CDR3 sequences, about 25% seen once. Here the sequenced sample was CD4+ T cells sorted from PBMCs, taken more than 4 days after vaccination. These receptors all come from a man aged 50 or older who received an inactivated influenza vaccine.

This chain uses TRBV7-2 with TRBJ1-2; 7 positions agree with TRBD1. J gave up 1 base and V 6 bases, and 8 bases lay outside the gene matches. CDR1 and CDR2 from the germline V gene are SGHTA and FQGNSA. CDR3 length: 15 residues. The DNA for the CDR3 is TGTGCCAGCAGTCGATCCGGGACAGATAACTATGGCTACACCTTC. Amino acids: CASSRSGTDNYGYTF.

Only a few counts were recorded for this clonotype. V and J are TRBV7-2 and TRBJ2-3; D may be TRBD1 (5 bases). The germline V gene has CDR1 SGHTA and CDR2 FQGNSA. This CDR3 contains 16 residues. V was pared by 1 base and J by 2 bases, with 13 bases between. In DNA form, the CDR3 reads TGTGCCAGCAGCTTAGGGGGCGTCTACTCCACAGATACGCAGTATTTT. Amino acid sequence: CASSLGGVYSTDTQYF.